Given below is one T cell receptor (beta chain) in context. Antigen: not known. The sample comes from a study of early T cells in non-severe SARS-CoV-2 infection. At the level of the study: Sequencing input comprised bulk RNA from unsorted whole blood; chain pairing was not available.

Points from the study as a whole: Anti-spike CD8 specificities were favored by VDJdb matching, whose results missed private and CD4 specificities.

Attached unique molecular identifiers marked individual cDNA molecules. TCRdb called the 5' RACE reads again in MiXCR, with one record for every CDR3 protein. The sample has 85,000 to 120,000 distinct CDR3 sequences, roughly 13% seen once. The sequence was collected from an adult who was a healthcare worker with PCR-confirmed SARS-CoV-2 infection or an uninfected control (not recorded which). Specimen: whole blood.

The CDR3 DNA reads TGTGCCAGCAGTCCCCCCCTCGATGGGGCAAATGAGCAGTTCTTC. Amino acids: CASSPPLDGANEQFF. The J gene is TRBJ2-1, the V gene TRBV28, with D maybe TRBD1 (5 bases). This CDR3 spans 15 amino acids. V gave up 5 bases and J gave up 7 bases, with 18 bases separating them. Germline assignment: CDR1 MDHEN and CDR2 SYDVKM.